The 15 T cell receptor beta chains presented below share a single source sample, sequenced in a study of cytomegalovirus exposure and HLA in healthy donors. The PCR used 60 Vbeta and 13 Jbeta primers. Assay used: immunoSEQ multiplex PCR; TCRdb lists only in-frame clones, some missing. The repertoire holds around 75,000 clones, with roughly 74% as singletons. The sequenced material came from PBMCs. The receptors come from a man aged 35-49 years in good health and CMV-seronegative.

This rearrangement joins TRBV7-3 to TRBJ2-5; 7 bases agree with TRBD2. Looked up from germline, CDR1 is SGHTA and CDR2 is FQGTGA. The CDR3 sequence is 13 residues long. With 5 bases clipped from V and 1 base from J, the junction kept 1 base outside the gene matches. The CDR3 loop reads CASSLAAQETQYF. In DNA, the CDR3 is TGTGCCAGCAGCCTAGCGGCCCAAGAGACCCAGTACTTC.

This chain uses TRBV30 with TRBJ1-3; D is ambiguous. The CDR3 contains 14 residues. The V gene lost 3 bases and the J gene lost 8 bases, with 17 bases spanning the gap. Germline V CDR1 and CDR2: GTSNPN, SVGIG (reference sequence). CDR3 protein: CAWSQRAGGDTIYF. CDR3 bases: TGTGCCTGGAGCCAGAGGGCAGGCGGAGACACCATATATTTT. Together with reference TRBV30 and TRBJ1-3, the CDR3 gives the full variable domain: SQTIHQWPATLVQPVGSPLSLECTVEGTSNPNLYWYRQAAGRGLQLLFYSVGIGQISSEVPQNLSASRPQDRQFILSSKKLLLSDSGFYLCAWSQRAGGDTIYFGEGSWLTVV.

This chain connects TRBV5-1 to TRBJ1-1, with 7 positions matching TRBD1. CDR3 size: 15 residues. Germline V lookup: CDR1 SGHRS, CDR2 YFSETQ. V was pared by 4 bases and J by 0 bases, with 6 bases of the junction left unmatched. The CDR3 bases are TGCGCCAGCAGCCTATTGACAGGGATGAACACTGAAGCTTTCTTT. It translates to CASSLLTGMNTEAFF.

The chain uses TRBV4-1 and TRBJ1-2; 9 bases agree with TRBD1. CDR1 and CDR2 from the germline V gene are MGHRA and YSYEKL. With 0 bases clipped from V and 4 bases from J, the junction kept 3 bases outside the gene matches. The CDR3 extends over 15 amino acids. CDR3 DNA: TGCGCCAGCAGCCAAGATACGGACAGGGGCTATGGCTACACCTTC. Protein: CASSQDTDRGYGYTF.

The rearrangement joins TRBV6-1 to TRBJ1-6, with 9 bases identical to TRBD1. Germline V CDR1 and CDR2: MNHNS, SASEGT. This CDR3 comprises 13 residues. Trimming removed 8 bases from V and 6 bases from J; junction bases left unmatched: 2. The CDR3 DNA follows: TGTGCCAGCGAGGACAGGGGTAATTCACCCCTCCACTTT. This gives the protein CASEDRGNSPLHF.

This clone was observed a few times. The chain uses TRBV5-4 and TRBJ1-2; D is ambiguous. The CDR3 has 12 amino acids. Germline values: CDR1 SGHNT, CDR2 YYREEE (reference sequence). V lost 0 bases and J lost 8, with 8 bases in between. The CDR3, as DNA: TGTGCCAGCAGCTTGGTAAATAGCGGCTACACCTTC. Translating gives CASSLVNSGYTF.

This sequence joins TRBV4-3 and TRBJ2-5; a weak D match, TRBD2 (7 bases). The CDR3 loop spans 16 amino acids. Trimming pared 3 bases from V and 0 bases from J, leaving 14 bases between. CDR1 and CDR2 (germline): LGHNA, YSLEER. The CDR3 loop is CASSQGGGGYQETQYF. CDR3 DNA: TGCGCCAGCAGCCAGGGGGGAGGGGGGTACCAAGAGACCCAGTACTTC.

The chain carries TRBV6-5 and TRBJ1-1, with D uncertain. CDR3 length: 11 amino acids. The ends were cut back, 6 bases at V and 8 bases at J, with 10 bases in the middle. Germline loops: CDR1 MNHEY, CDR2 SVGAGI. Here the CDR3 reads CASRIAVEAFF. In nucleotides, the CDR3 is TGTGCCAGCAGGATAGCGGTCGAAGCTTTCTTT.

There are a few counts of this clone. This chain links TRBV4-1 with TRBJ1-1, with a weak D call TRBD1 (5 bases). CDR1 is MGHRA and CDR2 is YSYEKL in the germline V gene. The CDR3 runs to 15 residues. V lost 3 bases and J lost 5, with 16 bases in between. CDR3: CASSQAPGRRTEAFF. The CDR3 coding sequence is TGCGCCAGCAGCCAGGCCCCAGGGAGGCGAACTGAAGCTTTCTTT.

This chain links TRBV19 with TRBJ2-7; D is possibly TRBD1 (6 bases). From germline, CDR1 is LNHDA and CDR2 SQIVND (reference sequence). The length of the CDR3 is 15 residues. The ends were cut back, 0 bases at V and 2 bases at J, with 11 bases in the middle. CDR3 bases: TGTGCCAGTAGTATAGAGGACAGATTTACCTACGAGCAGTACTTC. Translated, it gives CASSIEDRFTYEQYF.

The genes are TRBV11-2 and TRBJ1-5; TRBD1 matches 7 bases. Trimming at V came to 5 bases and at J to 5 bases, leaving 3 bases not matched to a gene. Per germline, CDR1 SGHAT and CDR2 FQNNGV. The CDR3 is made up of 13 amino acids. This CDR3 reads CASSADRDQPQHF. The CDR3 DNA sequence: TGTGCCAGCAGCGCCGACAGGGATCAGCCCCAGCATTTT.

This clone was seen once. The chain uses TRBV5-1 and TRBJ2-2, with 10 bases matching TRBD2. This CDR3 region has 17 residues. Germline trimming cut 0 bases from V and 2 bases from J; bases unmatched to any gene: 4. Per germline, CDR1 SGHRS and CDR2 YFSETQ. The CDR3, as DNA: TGCGCCAGCAGCTTGGGTACTAGCGGGAAAAACACCGGGGAGCTGTTTTTT. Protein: CASSLGTSGKNTGELFF.

CDR3: CASRGGVRGTQYF. As DNA, the CDR3 is TGTGCCAGCAGGGGAGGGGTCCGGGGGACCCAGTACTTC. V and J are TRBV28 and TRBJ2-5; 7 positions agree with TRBD2. After removal of 6 bases from V and 7 bases from J, the junction contained 8 bases not matched to a gene. The CDR3 is 13 amino acids. Looked up from germline, CDR1 is MDHEN and CDR2 is SYDVKM.

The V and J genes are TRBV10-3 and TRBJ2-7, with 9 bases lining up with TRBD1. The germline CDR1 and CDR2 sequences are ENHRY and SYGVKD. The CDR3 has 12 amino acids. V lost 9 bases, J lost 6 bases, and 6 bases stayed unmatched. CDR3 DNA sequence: TGTGCCATGGGACAGGGAAGGGTCGAGCAGTACTTC. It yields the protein CAMGQGRVEQYF.

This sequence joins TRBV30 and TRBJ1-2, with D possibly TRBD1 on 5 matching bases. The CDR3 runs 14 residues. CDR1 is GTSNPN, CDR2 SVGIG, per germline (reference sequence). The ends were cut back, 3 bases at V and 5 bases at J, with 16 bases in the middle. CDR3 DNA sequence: TGTGCCTGGAGCCGGGACTCGGTCGGGTATGGCTACACCTTC. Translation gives CAWSRDSVGYGYTF. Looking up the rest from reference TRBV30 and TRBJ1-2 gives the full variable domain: SQTIHQWPATLVQPVGSPLSLECTVEGTSNPNLYWYRQAAGRGLQLLFYSVGIGQISSEVPQNLSASRPQDRQFILSSKKLLLSDSGFYLCAWSRDSVGYGYTFGSGTRLTVV.